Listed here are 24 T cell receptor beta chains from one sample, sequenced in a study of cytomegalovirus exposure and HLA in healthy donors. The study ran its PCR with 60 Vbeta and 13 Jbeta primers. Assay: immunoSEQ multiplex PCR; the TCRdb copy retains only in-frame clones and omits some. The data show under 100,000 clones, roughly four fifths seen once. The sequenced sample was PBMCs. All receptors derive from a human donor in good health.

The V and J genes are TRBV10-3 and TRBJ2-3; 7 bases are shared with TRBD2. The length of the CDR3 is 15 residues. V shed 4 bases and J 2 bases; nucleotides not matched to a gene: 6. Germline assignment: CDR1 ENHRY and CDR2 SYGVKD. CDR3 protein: CAISVAGVTTDTQYF. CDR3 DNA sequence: TGTGCCATCAGTGTTGCGGGGGTCACCACAGATACGCAGTATTTT.

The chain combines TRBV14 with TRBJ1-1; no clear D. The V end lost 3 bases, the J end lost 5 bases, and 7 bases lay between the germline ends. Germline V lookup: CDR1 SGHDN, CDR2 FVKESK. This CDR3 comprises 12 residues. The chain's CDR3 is CASSQTSTEAFF. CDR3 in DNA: TGTGCCAGCAGCCAGACAAGTACTGAAGCTTTCTTT.

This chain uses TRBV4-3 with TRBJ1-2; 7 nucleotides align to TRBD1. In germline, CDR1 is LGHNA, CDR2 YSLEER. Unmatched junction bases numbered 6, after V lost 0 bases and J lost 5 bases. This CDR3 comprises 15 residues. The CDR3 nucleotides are TGCGCCAGCAGCCAAGAGTCAGGGGGATTATATGGCTACACCTTC. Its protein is CASSQESGGLYGYTF.

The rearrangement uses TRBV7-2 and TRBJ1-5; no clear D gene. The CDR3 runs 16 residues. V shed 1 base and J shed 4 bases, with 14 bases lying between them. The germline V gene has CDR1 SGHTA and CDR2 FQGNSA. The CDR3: CASSLEPVGRNQPQHF. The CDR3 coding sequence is TGTGCCAGCAGCTTAGAGCCGGTTGGCAGGAATCAGCCCCAGCATTTT.

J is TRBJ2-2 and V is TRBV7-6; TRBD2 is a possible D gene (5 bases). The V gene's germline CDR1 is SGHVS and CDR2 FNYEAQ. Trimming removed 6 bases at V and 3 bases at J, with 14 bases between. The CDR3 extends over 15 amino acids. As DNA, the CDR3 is TGTGCCAGCAGGGAGGTTATTGAGGACACCGGGGAGCTGTTTTTT. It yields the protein CASREVIEDTGELFF.

The CDR3 region is CATSRDLGQGTEAFF. In nucleotides, the CDR3 is TGTGCCACCAGCAGAGATCTCGGGCAGGGGACTGAAGCTTTCTTT. The V call is TRBV15, the J call TRBJ1-1, with D possibly TRBD1 on 6 matching bases. Germline lookup yields CDR1 LNHNV and CDR2 YYDKDF (reference sequence). Trimming stripped 0 bases from V and 5 bases from J, with 13 bases between. The CDR3 is made up of 15 amino acids.

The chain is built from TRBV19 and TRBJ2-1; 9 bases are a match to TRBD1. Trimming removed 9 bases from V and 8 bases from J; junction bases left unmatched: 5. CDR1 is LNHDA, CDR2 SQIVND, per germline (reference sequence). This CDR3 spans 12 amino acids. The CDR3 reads CASGDRVHEQFF. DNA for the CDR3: TGTGCCAGCGGGGACAGGGTCCATGAGCAGTTCTTC.

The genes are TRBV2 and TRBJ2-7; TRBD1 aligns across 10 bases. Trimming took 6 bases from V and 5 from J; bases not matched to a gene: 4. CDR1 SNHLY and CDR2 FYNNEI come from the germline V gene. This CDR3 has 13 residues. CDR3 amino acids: CASRRDRGNEQYF. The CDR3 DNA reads TGTGCCAGCAGAAGGGACAGGGGTAACGAGCAGTACTTC.

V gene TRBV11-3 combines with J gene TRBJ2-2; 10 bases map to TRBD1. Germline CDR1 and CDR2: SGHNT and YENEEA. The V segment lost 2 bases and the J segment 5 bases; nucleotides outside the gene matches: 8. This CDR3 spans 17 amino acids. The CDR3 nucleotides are TGTGCCAGCAGCTTACCCCCCGACAGGGGGCGAACCGGGGAGCTGTTTTTT. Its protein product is CASSLPPDRGRTGELFF. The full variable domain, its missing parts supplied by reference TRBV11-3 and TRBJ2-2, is EAGVVQSPRYKIIEKKQPVAFWCNPISGHNTLYWYLQNLGQGPELLIRYENEEAVDDSQLPKDRFSAERLKGVDSTLKIQPAELGDSAVYLCASSLPPDRGRTGELFFGEGSRLTVL.

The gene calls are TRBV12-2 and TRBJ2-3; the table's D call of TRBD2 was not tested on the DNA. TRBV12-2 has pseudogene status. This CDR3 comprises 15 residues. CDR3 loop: CASRLERDRTDTQYF. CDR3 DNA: TGTGCAAGTCGCTTAGAGCGGGACCGCACAGATACGCAGTATTTT.

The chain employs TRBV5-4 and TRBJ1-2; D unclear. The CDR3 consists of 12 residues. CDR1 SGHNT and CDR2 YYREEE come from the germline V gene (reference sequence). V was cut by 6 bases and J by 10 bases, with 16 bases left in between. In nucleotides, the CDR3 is TGTGCCAGCACCGAGTGGGAGGGTGCCTACACCTTC. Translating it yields CASTEWEGAYTF. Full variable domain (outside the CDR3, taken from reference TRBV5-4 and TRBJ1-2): ETGVTQSPTHLIKTRGQQVTLRCSSQSGHNTVSWYQQALGQGPQFIFQYYREEENGRGNFPPRFSGLQFPNYSSELNVNALELDDSALYLCASTEWEGAYTFGSGTRLTVV.

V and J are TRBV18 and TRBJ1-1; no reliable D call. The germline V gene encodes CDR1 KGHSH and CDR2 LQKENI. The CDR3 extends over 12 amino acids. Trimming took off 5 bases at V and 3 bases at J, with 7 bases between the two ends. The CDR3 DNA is TGTGCCAGCTCAACCGAGTACACTGAAGCTTTCTTT. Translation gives CASSTEYTEAFF. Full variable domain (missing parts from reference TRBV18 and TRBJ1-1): NAGVMQNPRHLVRRRGQEARLRCSPMKGHSHVYWYRQLPEEGLKFMVYLQKENIIDESGMPKERFSAEFPKEGPSILRIQQVVRGDSAAYFCASSTEYTEAFFGQGTRLTVV.

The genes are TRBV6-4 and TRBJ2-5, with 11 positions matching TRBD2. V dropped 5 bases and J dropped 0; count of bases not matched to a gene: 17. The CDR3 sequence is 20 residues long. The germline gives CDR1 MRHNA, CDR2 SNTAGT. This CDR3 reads CASSWGALTGTSGNQETQYF. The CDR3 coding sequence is TGTGCCAGCAGTTGGGGGGCCCTAACCGGGACTAGCGGTAACCAAGAGACCCAGTACTTC.

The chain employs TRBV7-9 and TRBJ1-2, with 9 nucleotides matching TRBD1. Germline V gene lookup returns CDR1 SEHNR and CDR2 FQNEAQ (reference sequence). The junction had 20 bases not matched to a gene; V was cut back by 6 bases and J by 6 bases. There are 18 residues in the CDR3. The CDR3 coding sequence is TGTGCCAGCAGAACAGGGGGCGCGGACCCAAAAACCAATCATGGCTACACCTTC. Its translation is CASRTGGADPKTNHGYTF.

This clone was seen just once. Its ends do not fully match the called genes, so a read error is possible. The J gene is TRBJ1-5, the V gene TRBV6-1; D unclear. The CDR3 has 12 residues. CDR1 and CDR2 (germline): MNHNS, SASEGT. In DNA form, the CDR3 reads TGTGCCAGCCAGAATAGCAATCAGCCCCAGAATTTT. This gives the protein CASQNSNQPQNF.

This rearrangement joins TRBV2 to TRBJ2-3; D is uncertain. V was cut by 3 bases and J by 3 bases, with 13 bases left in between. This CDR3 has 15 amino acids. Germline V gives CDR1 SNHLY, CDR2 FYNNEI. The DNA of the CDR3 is TGTGCCAGCAGTGATGGCGCAGGTGGAACAGATACGCAGTATTTT. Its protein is CASSDGAGGTDTQYF. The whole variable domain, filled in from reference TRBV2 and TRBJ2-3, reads EPEVTQTPSHQVTQMGQEVILRCVPISNHLYFYWYRQILGQKVEFLVSFYNNEISEKSEIFDDQFSVERPDGSNFTLKIRSTKLEDSAMYFCASSDGAGGTDTQYFGPGTRLTVL.

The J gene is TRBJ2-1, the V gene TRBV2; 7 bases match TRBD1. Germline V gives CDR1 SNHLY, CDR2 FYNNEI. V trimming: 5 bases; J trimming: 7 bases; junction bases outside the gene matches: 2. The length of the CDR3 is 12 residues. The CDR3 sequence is CASSRQGNEQFF. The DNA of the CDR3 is TGTGCCAGCAGTCGACAGGGAAATGAGCAGTTCTTC. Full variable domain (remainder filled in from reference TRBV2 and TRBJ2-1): EPEVTQTPSHQVTQMGQEVILRCVPISNHLYFYWYRQILGQKVEFLVSFYNNEISEKSEIFDDQFSVERPDGSNFTLKIRSTKLEDSAMYFCASSRQGNEQFFGPGTRLTVL.

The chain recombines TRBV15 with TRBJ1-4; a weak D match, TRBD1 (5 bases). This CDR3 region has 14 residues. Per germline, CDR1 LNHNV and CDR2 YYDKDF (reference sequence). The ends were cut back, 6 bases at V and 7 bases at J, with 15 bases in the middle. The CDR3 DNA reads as TGTGCCACCAGTACCCCAGGGAATGGTGAAAAACTGTTTTTT. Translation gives CATSTPGNGEKLFF. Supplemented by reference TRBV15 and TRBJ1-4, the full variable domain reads DAMVIQNPRYQVTQFGKPVTLSCSQTLNHNVMYWYQQKSSQAPKLLFHYYDKDFNNEADTPDNFQSRRPNTSFCFLDIRSPGLGDTAMYLCATSTPGNGEKLFFGSGTQLSVL.

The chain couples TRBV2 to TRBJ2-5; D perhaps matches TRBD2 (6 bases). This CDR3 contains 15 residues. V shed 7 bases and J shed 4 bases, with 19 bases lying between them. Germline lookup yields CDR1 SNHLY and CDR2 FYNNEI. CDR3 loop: CASTPGTLDGETQYF. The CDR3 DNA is TGTGCCAGCACCCCAGGGACTCTGGATGGAGAGACCCAGTACTTC.

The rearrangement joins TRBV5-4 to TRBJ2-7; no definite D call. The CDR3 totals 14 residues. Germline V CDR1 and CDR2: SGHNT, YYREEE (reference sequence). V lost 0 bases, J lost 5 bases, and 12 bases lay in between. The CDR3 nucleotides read TGTGCCAGCAGCTTGGATTGGCCCCAACACGAGCAGTACTTC. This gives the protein CASSLDWPQHEQYF. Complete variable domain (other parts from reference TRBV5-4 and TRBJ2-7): ETGVTQSPTHLIKTRGQQVTLRCSSQSGHNTVSWYQQALGQGPQFIFQYYREEENGRGNFPPRFSGLQFPNYSSELNVNALELDDSALYLCASSLDWPQHEQYFGPGTRLTVT.

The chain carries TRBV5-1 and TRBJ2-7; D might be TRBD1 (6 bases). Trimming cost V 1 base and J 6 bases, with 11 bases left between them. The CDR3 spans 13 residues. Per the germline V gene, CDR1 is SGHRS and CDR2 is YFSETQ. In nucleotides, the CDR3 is TGCGCCAGCAGCTTGCCCCAAGGGGGCGAGCAGTACTTC. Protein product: CASSLPQGGEQYF.

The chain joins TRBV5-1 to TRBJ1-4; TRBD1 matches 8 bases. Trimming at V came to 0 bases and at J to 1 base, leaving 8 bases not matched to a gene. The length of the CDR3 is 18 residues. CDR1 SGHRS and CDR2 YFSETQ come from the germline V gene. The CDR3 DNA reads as TGCGCCAGCAGCTTGGGTAGCCAGGGGGCGTTAACTAATGAAAAACTGTTTTTT. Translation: CASSLGSQGALTNEKLFF.

The CDR3 DNA follows: TGTGCCAGCAGCTTAGCTGTAGGGGACGAGCAGTACTTC. This codes for CASSLAVGDEQYF. This chain links TRBV11-2 with TRBJ2-7; maybe TRBD1 (5 bases). Per germline, CDR1 SGHAT and CDR2 FQNNGV. V dropped 1 base and J dropped 5 bases, with 9 bases sitting between them. CDR3 length: 13 amino acids.

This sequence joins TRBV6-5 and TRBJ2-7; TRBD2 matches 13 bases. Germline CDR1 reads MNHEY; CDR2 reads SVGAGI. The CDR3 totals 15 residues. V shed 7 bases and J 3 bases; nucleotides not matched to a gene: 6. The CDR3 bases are TGTGCCAGCACAACCGGGACTAGCGGGGACTACGAGCAGTACTTC. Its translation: CASTTGTSGDYEQYF.